These 13 T cell receptor beta chains were sequenced from one sample in a study of blood T cell repertoires in COVID-19. Data came from immunoSEQ multiplex PCR; TCRdb stores just in-frame clones and leaves some out. Found here are fewer than 350,000 clones, approximately 90% of them singletons; the top ten hold 4.1%. The source material was PBMCs or T cells enriched from blood (not recorded which). Every receptor here comes from a woman aged 30 to 39 with acute COVID-19.

The rearrangement links TRBV7-2 to TRBJ1-2, with unresolved D. Trimming removed 0 bases at V and 2 bases at J, with 7 bases between. The CDR3 covers 14 residues. Germline loops: CDR1 SGHTA, CDR2 FQGNSA. The CDR3 nucleotides are TGTGCCAGCAGCTTAGCGAGTCTAAACTATGGCTACACCTTC. It specifies CASSLASLNYGYTF.

This clone was seen once. V gene TRBV20-1 combines with J gene TRBJ1-1; D unresolved. With 3 bases removed from V and 5 bases from J, the gap between germline ends came to 7 bases. Germline-derived CDR1 and CDR2 are DFQATT and SNEGSKA (reference sequence). This CDR3 has 11 amino acids. The CDR3 protein is CSASRLTEAFF. The CDR3 DNA is TGCAGTGCTAGTCGTCTAACTGAAGCTTTCTTT.

The chain carries TRBV7-6 and TRBJ2-5; 15 bases line up with TRBD2. In germline, CDR1 is SGHVS, CDR2 FNYEAQ. This CDR3 has 15 amino acids. V shed 5 bases and J 4 bases; nucleotides not matched to a gene: 2. CDR3: CASSMGLAGGETQYF. The DNA of the CDR3 is TGTGCCAGCAGCATGGGACTAGCGGGAGGAGAGACCCAGTACTTC.

The V and J genes are TRBV7-3 and TRBJ2-2, with 7 bases identical to TRBD1. V lost 4 bases and J lost 5; bases outside the gene matches: 1. This CDR3 is built from 13 residues. Germline CDR1 reads SGHTA; CDR2 reads FQGTGA. This CDR3 is CASSSQGTGELFF. Here the CDR3 DNA reads TGTGCCAGCAGCTCACAGGGGACCGGGGAGCTGTTTTTT.

The CDR3 protein is CASSQGLAGAADTQYF. CDR3 in DNA: TGCGCCAGCAGCCAGGGACTAGCGGGAGCCGCAGATACGCAGTATTTT. This rearrangement joins TRBV5-1 to TRBJ2-3, with 14 bases lining up with TRBD2. V was pared by 4 bases and J by 4 bases, with 5 bases of the junction left unmatched. CDR1 is SGHRS and CDR2 is YFSETQ in the germline V gene. The CDR3 spans 16 residues. The full variable domain, its missing parts supplied by reference TRBV5-1 and TRBJ2-3, is KAGVTQTPRYLIKTRGQQVTLSCSPISGHRSVSWYQQTPGQGLQFLFEYFSETQRNKGNFPGRFSGRQFSNSRSEMNVSTLELGDSALYLCASSQGLAGAADTQYFGPGTRLTVL.

The rearrangement links TRBV28 to TRBJ1-3; 7 bases agree with TRBD1. Germline loops: CDR1 MDHEN, CDR2 SYDVKM. CDR3 length: 12 residues. After removal of 9 bases from V and 7 bases from J, the junction contained 6 bases not matched to a gene. The CDR3 DNA sequence: TGTGCCAGTACAGGGGCTTTGAACACCATATATTTT. Protein: CASTGALNTIYF.

The chain carries TRBV28 and TRBJ2-7, with TRBD2 matching 13 bases. The junction had 3 bases not matched to a gene; V was cut back by 2 bases and J by 5 bases. The CDR3 consists of 15 residues. CDR1 MDHEN and CDR2 SYDVKM come from the germline V gene. CDR3 sequence: CASSLGLAGADEQYF. As DNA, the CDR3 is TGTGCCAGCAGTTTAGGACTAGCGGGAGCCGACGAGCAGTACTTC.

V and J are TRBV5-1 and TRBJ1-4; TRBD1 matches at 7 bases. The V gene's germline CDR1 is SGHRS and CDR2 YFSETQ. J lost 3 bases, V lost 6 bases, and 5 bases had no gene match. The CDR3 length is 14 residues. CDR3 residues: CASKGGSSNEKLFF. CDR3 nucleotide sequence: TGCGCCAGCAAAGGGGGCAGCTCTAATGAAAAACTGTTTTTT. Combining the CDR3 with reference TRBV5-1 and TRBJ1-4 gives the whole variable domain KAGVTQTPRYLIKTRGQQVTLSCSPISGHRSVSWYQQTPGQGLQFLFEYFSETQRNKGNFPGRFSGRQFSNSRSEMNVSTLELGDSALYLCASKGGSSNEKLFFGSGTQLSVL.

The rearrangement joins TRBV7-5 to TRBJ1-5. TRBV7-5 is given as a pseudogene. This CDR3 spans 14 amino acids. The CDR3 DNA is TGTGTCAGAAGCTCCCCAACGGGGAATCAGCCCCAGCATTTT. Translating gives CVRSSPTGNQPQHF.

This chain links TRBV5-4 with TRBJ1-1; 11 bases agree with TRBD1. From germline, CDR1 is SGHNT and CDR2 YYREEE (reference sequence). This CDR3 contains 16 residues. V shed 4 bases, J shed 4 bases, and the junction held 9 bases outside the gene matches. The CDR3 protein is CASSPWTGGGTTEAFF. The CDR3 coding sequence is TGTGCCAGCAGCCCGTGGACAGGGGGCGGGACCACTGAAGCTTTCTTT.

Only one count was recorded for this clone. The chain couples TRBV9 to TRBJ2-2; possible D gene TRBD2, 6 bases. CDR1 SGDLS and CDR2 YYNGEE come from the germline V gene. The V gene lost 3 bases and the J gene lost 5 bases, with 14 bases spanning the gap. The CDR3 totals 15 residues. The CDR3 sequence is CASSAGELATGELFF. The CDR3 nucleotides read TGTGCCAGCAGCGCTGGAGAACTAGCAACCGGGGAGCTGTTTTTT.

The V and J genes are TRBV27 and TRBJ2-3; TRBD2 agrees at 7 bases. Germline lookup yields CDR1 MNHEY and CDR2 SMNVEV (reference sequence). V dropped 4 bases and J dropped 2; count of bases not matched to a gene: 6. The CDR3 contains 15 residues. The CDR3, as DNA: TGTGCCAGCAGTTCCGGACGGGACTACACAGATACGCAGTATTTT. Translated: CASSSGRDYTDTQYF.

This rearrangement joins TRBV28 to TRBJ2-3; 16 positions agree with TRBD2. Trimming cost V 7 bases and J 1 base; bases outside gene matches: 5. In germline, CDR1 is MDHEN, CDR2 SYDVKM. There are 17 residues in the CDR3. The CDR3 here is CASTPGLAGGGTDTQYF. In nucleotides, the CDR3 is TGTGCCAGCACACCGGGACTAGCGGGAGGGGGCACAGATACGCAGTATTTT.